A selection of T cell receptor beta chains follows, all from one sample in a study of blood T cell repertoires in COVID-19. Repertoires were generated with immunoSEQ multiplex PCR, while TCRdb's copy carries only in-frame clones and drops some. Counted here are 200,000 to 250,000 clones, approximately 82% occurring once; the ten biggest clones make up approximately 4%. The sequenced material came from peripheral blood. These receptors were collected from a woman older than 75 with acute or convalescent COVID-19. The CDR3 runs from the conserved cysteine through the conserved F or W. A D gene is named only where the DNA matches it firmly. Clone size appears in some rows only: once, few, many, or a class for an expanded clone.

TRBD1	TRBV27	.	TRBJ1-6	CASSRVPGQGGSPLHF	TGTGCCAGCAGTCGCGTTCCGGGACAGGGGGGATCACCCCTCCACTTT
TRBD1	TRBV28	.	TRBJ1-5	CASSLDRGLIQPQHF	TGTGCCAGCAGCCTCGACAGGGGGCTGATTCAGCCCCAGCATTTT
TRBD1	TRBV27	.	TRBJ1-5	CASSTGQGKNQPQHF	TGTGCCAGCAGTACGGGACAGGGAAAAAATCAGCCCCAGCATTTT
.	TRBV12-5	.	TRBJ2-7	CASGLDPLGFRGVRYEQYF	TGTGCTAGTGGTTTGGACCCCTTAGGCTTCAGGGGTGTTCGCTACGAGCAGTACTTC
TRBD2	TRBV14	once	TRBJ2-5	CASSPQLGRGTQYF	TGTGCCAGCAGCCCCCAATTGGGGAGGGGGACCCAGTACTTC
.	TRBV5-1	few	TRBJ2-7	CASSLEARGAYEQYF	TGCGCCAGCAGCTTGGAGGCCAGGGGGGCCTACGAGCAGTACTTC
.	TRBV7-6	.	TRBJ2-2	CASSLDRPNTGELFF	TGTGCCAGCAGCTTAGACAGGCCGAACACCGGGGAGCTGTTTTTT
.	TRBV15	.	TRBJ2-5	CATSKALGGQETQYF	TGTGCCACCAGCAAAGCCTTAGGGGGACAAGAGACCCAGTACTTC
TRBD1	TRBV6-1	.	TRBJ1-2	CASSDRGNYGYTF	TGTGCCAGCAGTGACAGGGGGAACTATGGCTACACCTTC
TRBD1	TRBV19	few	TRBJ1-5	CASSIRGQGGDQPQHF	TGTGCCAGTAGTATTCGCGGGCAGGGGGGAGATCAGCCCCAGCATTTT
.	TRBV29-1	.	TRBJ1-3	CSVEWRGSGNTIYF	TGCAGCGTTGAATGGCGGGGGTCTGGAAACACCATATATTTT
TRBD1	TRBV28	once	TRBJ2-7	CASRGGQGAYEQYF	TGTGCCAGCAGGGGGGGACAGGGAGCCTACGAGCAGTACTTC
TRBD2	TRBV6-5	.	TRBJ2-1	CASSKTSGGYEQFF	TGTGCCAGCAGTAAAACTAGCGGGGGGTATGAGCAGTTCTTC
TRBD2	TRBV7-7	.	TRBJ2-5	CASSLAGLAEETQYF	TGTGCTAGCAGCTTAGCGGGCCTAGCAGAAGAGACCCAGTACTTC
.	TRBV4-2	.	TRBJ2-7	CASSQDVTSGTYEQYF	TGTGCCAGCAGCCAAGATGTGACTAGTGGTACCTACGAGCAGTACTTC
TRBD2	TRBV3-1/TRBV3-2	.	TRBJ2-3	CASSQAGGHDTQYF	TGTGCCAGCAGCCAGGCGGGGGGGCATGATACGCAGTATTTT
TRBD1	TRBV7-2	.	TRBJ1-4	CASSLDRGSEKLFF	TGTGCCAGCAGTCTCGACAGGGGTAGTGAAAAACTGTTTTTT
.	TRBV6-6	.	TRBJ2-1	CASAPRDWDNEQFF	TGTGCCAGCGCTCCGAGGGATTGGGACAATGAGCAGTTCTTC
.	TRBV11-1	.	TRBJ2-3	CASSLDGLFGDTQYF	TGTGCCAGCAGCTTAGACGGACTTTTCGGAGATACGCAGTATTTT
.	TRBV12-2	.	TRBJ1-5	CASRLIGRSNQPQHF	TGTGCAAGTCGCTTAATAGGGAGGAGCAATCAGCCCCAGCATTTT
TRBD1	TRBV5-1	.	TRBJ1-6	CASSLGQGGNSPLHF	TGCGCCAGCAGCTTGGGGCAGGGGGGAAATTCACCCCTCCACTTT
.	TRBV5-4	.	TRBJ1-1	CASSPPGLTNTEAFF	TGTGCCAGCAGCCCACCGGGACTGACGAACACTGAAGCTTTCTTT
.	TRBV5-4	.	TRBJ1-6	CASSLMEGGTLHF	TGTGCCAGCAGCTTGATGGAGGGTGGCACCCTCCACTTT
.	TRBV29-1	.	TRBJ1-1	CSVIPQSQGGVNTEAFF	TGCAGCGTCATCCCCCAATCGCAAGGGGGGGTGAACACTGAAGCTTTCTTT
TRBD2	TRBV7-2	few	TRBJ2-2	CASSSTPSGTGELFF	TGTGCCAGCAGCTCTACCCCTAGCGGCACCGGGGAGCTGTTTTTT
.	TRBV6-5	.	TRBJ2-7	CASSYRAGNNEQYF	TGTGCCAGCAGTTACAGGGCAGGGAACAACGAGCAGTACTTC
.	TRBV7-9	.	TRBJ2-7	CAVGDLSYEQYF	TGTGCCGTCGGGGACTTATCCTACGAGCAGTACTTC
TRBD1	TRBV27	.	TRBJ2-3	CASTPSGQGAIAQYF	TGTGCCAGCACCCCATCGGGACAGGGCGCAATAGCGCAGTATTTT
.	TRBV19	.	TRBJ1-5	CASSIDSYSNQPQHF	TGTGCCAGTAGTATTGACAGTTATAGCAATCAGCCCCAGCATTTT
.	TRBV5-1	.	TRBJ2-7	CASSLAGIAAGFEQYF	TGCGCCAGCAGCTTGGCCGGAATCGCGGCGGGTTTCGAGCAGTACTTC
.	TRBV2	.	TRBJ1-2	CASNWGDYGYTF	TGTGCCAGCAATTGGGGGGACTATGGCTACACCTTC
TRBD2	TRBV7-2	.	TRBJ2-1	CASSSIEREGKFF	TGTGCCAGCAGCTCGATAGAGCGGGAGGGGAAGTTCTTC
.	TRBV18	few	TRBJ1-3	CASSPFGGSQGNTIYF	TGTGCCAGCTCACCCTTCGGCGGGTCCCAGGGAAACACCATATATTTT
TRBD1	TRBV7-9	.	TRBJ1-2	CASSLAEAGGSYTF	TGTGCCAGCAGCTTAGCTGAAGCAGGGGGAAGCTACACCTTC
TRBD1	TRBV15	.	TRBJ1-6	CATSRDGTGRAYNSPLHF	TGTGCCACCAGCAGAGATGGGACAGGGAGAGCCTATAATTCACCCCTCCACTTT
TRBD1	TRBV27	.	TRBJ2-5	CASRLSGGQTQYF	TGTGCCAGCAGACTGTCAGGGGGCCAGACCCAGTACTTC
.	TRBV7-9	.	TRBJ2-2	CARGQRNTGELFF	TGTGCCAGAGGACAGCGGAACACCGGGGAGCTGTTTTTT
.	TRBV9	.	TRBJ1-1	CASSVHAENTEAFF	TGTGCCAGCAGCGTCCATGCAGAGAACACTGAAGCTTTCTTT
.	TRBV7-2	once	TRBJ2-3	CASSVPGPRQYF	TGTGCCAGCAGCGTCCCAGGCCCAAGACAGTATTTT
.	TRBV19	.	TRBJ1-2	CASRSGDGYTF	TGTGCCAGTAGATCGGGGGACGGCTACACCTTC
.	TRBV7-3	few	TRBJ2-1	CASSLTHSLYNEQFF	TGTGCCAGCAGCTTAACGCACAGCCTCTACAATGAGCAGTTCTTC
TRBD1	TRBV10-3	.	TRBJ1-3	CAASRDREKGNTIYF	TGTGCCGCTTCTCGGGACAGGGAAAAAGGAAACACCATATATTTT
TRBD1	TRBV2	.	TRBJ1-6	CATGADRGNSPLHF	TGTGCCACAGGGGCGGACAGGGGGAATTCACCCCTCCACTTT
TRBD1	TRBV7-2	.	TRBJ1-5	CASSWGGQANQPQHF	TGTGCCAGCAGCTGGGGAGGACAGGCTAATCAGCCCCAGCATTTT
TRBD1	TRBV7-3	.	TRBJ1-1	CASSLKGQGVGNTEAFF	TGTGCCAGCAGCTTAAAGGGACAGGGGGTGGGGAACACTGAAGCTTTCTTT
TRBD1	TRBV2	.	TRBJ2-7	CASSEGGRGHQEQYF	TGTGCCAGCAGTGAAGGGGGCAGGGGGCATCAGGAGCAGTACTTC
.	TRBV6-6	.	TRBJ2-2	CASRRETGELFF	TGTGCCAGCAGAAGAGAAACCGGGGAGCTGTTTTTT
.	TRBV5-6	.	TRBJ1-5	CASSPRGDRQPQHF	TGTGCCAGCAGCCCACGGGGCGACAGGCAGCCCCAGCATTTT